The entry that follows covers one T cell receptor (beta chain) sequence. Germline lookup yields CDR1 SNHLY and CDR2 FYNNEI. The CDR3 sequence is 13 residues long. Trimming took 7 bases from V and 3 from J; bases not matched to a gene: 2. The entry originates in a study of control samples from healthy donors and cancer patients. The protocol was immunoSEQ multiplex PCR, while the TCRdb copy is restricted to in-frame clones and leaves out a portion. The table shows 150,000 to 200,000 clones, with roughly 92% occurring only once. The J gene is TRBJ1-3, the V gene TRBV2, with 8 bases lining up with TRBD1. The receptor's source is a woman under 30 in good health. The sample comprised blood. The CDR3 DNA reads TGTGCCAGCACTGGACAGGGTGGAAACACCATATATTTT. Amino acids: CASTGQGGNTIYF.